One and the same sample provided the 32 T cell receptor beta chains below, sequenced in a study of blood T cell repertoires in COVID-19. The protocol was immunoSEQ multiplex PCR, while the TCRdb copy is restricted to in-frame clones and leaves out a portion. The table records about 120,000 clones, 90% of them present only once. Material: peripheral blood. The receptors come from a man aged 45-65 years with active COVID-19.

The V gene is TRBV11-2, the J gene TRBJ2-5, with a tentative D call TRBD2 (6 bases). The CDR3 runs to 14 residues. CDR1 SGHAT and CDR2 FQNNGV come from the germline V gene. Between the trimmed V and J ends, which lost 1 base and 5 bases, there was a span of 11 bases. The CDR3 sequence is CASSLGAGWETQYF. The CDR3 DNA follows: TGTGCCAGCAGCTTAGGTGCGGGATGGGAGACCCAGTACTTC. Based on the CDR3 plus reference TRBV11-2 and TRBJ2-5, the full variable domain is EAGVAQSPRYKIIEKRQSVAFWCNPISGHATLYWYQQILGQGPKLLIQFQNNGVVDDSQLPKDRFSAERLKGVDSTLKIQPAKLEDSAVYLCASSLGAGWETQYFGPGTRLLVL.

CDR3 in DNA: TGTGCCAGTAGTATGGGGACAGGGATCGAGCAGTACTTC. Amino acid sequence: CASSMGTGIEQYF. This chain joins TRBV19 and TRBJ2-7; TRBD1 matches at 9 bases. Germline loops: CDR1 LNHDA, CDR2 SQIVND (reference sequence). V was clipped by 3 bases and J by 6 bases; unmatched bases: 3. This CDR3 contains 13 residues.

The rearrangement uses TRBV7-9 and TRBJ2-3, with TRBD2 as a possible D gene (5 bases). With 0 bases removed from V and 3 bases from J, the gap between germline ends came to 16 bases. The CDR3 runs 17 residues. Germline V CDR1 and CDR2: SEHNR, FQNEAQ (reference sequence). CDR3 bases: TGTGCCAGCAGCTTAGCGCGACCCATTCGAGGGACAGATACGCAGTATTTT. It codes for CASSLARPIRGTDTQYF.

The gene calls are TRBV15 and TRBJ2-1, with D possibly being TRBD1 (6 bases). The CDR3 runs to 17 residues. V was trimmed by 0 bases and J by 2 bases, leaving 14 bases between them. Per germline, CDR1 LNHNV and CDR2 YYDKDF (reference sequence). In DNA, the CDR3 is TGTGCCACCAGCAGAGATGTTAACACAGGGCCCTACAATGAGCAGTTCTTC. As protein: CATSRDVNTGPYNEQFF.

V gene TRBV21-1 combines with J gene TRBJ2-3; the listed D gene, TRBD2, was not tested against the DNA. TRBV21-1 is marked as a pseudogene. The CDR3 is made up of 16 amino acids. This CDR3 is CASSQFKRGPTDTQYF. The CDR3 bases are TGTGCCAGCAGCCAGTTCAAGCGGGGGCCCACAGATACGCAGTATTTT.

The J gene is TRBJ1-6, the V gene TRBV5-1; 7 bases match TRBD1. The CDR3 has 15 residues. The germline V gene has CDR1 SGHRS and CDR2 YFSETQ. The J segment lost 5 bases and the V segment lost 4 bases, leaving 6 bases of the junction unmatched. As DNA, the CDR3 is TGCGCCAGCAGCGGACGACAGGGAAATAATTCACCCCTCCACTTT. Amino acids: CASSGRQGNNSPLHF.

The rearrangement links TRBV4-1 to TRBJ2-1, with D unclear. V was pared by 3 bases and J by 4 bases, with 19 bases between. Germline assignment: CDR1 MGHRA and CDR2 YSYEKL. This CDR3 spans 17 amino acids. The CDR3 DNA reads TGCGCCAGCAGCCAGCCCCCGACACCCGAGATGTACAATGAGCAGTTCTTC. This gives the protein CASSQPPTPEMYNEQFF.

The rearrangement links TRBV7-9 to TRBJ2-2; 10 bases match TRBD1. The CDR3 has 16 amino acids. The germline V gene has CDR1 SEHNR and CDR2 FQNEAQ (reference sequence). V lost 7 bases and J lost 3; bases outside the gene matches: 8. The CDR3, as DNA: TGTGCCAGCAACCTAGACAGGGGGCGAGACACCGGGGAGCTGTTTTTT. Its translation is CASNLDRGRDTGELFF.

The chain uses TRBV7-9 and TRBJ2-7, with TRBD2 matching over 9 bases. CDR3 size: 12 residues. Germline loops: CDR1 SEHNR, CDR2 FQNEAQ (reference sequence). V was clipped by 5 bases and J by 6 bases; unmatched bases: 2. CDR3 amino acids: CASSLSGGEQYF. CDR3 bases: TGTGCCAGCAGCCTTAGCGGGGGCGAGCAGTACTTC.

The chain couples TRBV9 to TRBJ2-1; D remains unclear. The CDR3 totals 13 residues. Between the trimmed V and J ends, which lost 0 bases and 6 bases, there was a span of 7 bases. The germline V gene has CDR1 SGDLS and CDR2 YYNGEE. This CDR3 is CASSVVPGNEQFF. The CDR3 DNA is TGTGCCAGCAGCGTAGTCCCCGGCAATGAGCAGTTCTTC.

This clone was recorded once. V is TRBV6-5 and J is TRBJ2-2, with D uncertain. CDR3 length equals 14 residues. V was cut by 4 bases and J by 2 bases, with 8 bases left in between. In germline, CDR1 is MNHEY, CDR2 SVGAGI. CDR3 protein: CASSSNRNTGELFF. The CDR3 DNA is TGTGCCAGCAGTTCTAACAGAAACACCGGGGAGCTGTTTTTT.

The chain uses TRBV6-6 and TRBJ1-4; D might be TRBD1 (6 bases). Germline-derived CDR1 and CDR2 are MNHNY and SVGAGI (reference sequence). V gave up 6 bases and J gave up 8 bases, with 19 bases separating them. This CDR3 has 15 residues. CDR3 region: CASRTTGNWEEKLFF. The CDR3 nucleotides are TGTGCCAGCAGAACAACAGGGAATTGGGAAGAAAAACTGTTTTTT.

The rearrangement links TRBV4-1 to TRBJ2-5; 8 bases are shared with TRBD1. V shed 5 bases, J shed 5 bases, and the junction held 10 bases outside the gene matches. Germline loops: CDR1 MGHRA, CDR2 YSYEKL. This CDR3 has 15 residues. CDR3 loop: CASSERAGGRETQYF. The DNA of the CDR3 is TGCGCCAGCAGCGAGAGGGCAGGGGGCCGGGAGACCCAGTACTTC.

V and J are TRBV2 and TRBJ2-1; TRBD2 agrees at 11 bases. The CDR3 totals 16 residues. The germline V gene encodes CDR1 SNHLY and CDR2 FYNNEI. With V trimmed by 5 bases and J by 4 bases, 7 bases remained unmatched. The CDR3 sequence is CASSLRTSGRYNEQFF. CDR3 in DNA: TGTGCCAGCAGTTTAAGGACTAGCGGGCGGTACAATGAGCAGTTCTTC.

The rearrangement joins TRBV5-1 to TRBJ2-3, with D perhaps matching TRBD1 (5 bases). In germline, CDR1 is SGHRS, CDR2 YFSETQ. The CDR3 covers 16 residues. V shed 0 bases and J shed 2 bases, with 13 bases lying between them. The CDR3 sequence is CASSLEGAPDTDTQYF. In nucleotides, the CDR3 is TGCGCCAGCAGCTTGGAAGGGGCGCCGGACACAGATACGCAGTATTTT. Combining the CDR3 with reference TRBV5-1 and TRBJ2-3 gives the whole variable domain KAGVTQTPRYLIKTRGQQVTLSCSPISGHRSVSWYQQTPGQGLQFLFEYFSETQRNKGNFPGRFSGRQFSNSRSEMNVSTLELGDSALYLCASSLEGAPDTDTQYFGPGTRLTVL.

This clone occurred once. The genes are TRBV7-9 and TRBJ2-5; TRBD1 might be the D (5 bases). The V and J ends lost 7 bases and 5 bases respectively, with 14 bases between them. CDR3 length equals 13 residues. The germline V gene encodes CDR1 SEHNR and CDR2 FQNEAQ (reference sequence). The DNA for the CDR3 is TGTGCCAGCAACTCCCAGGGCCGGGAGACCCAGTACTTC. Amino acids: CASNSQGRETQYF.

This clone came up once. The V gene is TRBV6-1, the J gene TRBJ1-5; D call uncertain. CDR1 MNHNS and CDR2 SASEGT come from the germline V gene. Deletions cut 3 bases from V and 2 bases from J, with 11 bases between. This CDR3 contains 15 residues. Here the CDR3 reads CASSERGRGNQPQHF. CDR3 sequence (DNA): TGTGCCAGCAGTGAGCGGGGTCGAGGCAATCAGCCCCAGCATTTT.

J is TRBJ1-5 and V is TRBV5-1; the match to TRBD1 covers 8 bases. V lost 0 bases, J lost 5 bases, and 4 bases stayed unmatched. This CDR3 comprises 15 residues. The germline CDR1 and CDR2 sequences are SGHRS and YFSETQ. The CDR3 sequence: CASSLGQGTDQPQHF. The CDR3 DNA reads as TGCGCCAGCAGCTTGGGACAGGGGACCGATCAGCCCCAGCATTTT. Together with reference TRBV5-1 and TRBJ1-5, the CDR3 gives the full variable domain: KAGVTQTPRYLIKTRGQQVTLSCSPISGHRSVSWYQQTPGQGLQFLFEYFSETQRNKGNFPGRFSGRQFSNSRSEMNVSTLELGDSALYLCASSLGQGTDQPQHFGDGTRLSIL.

The chain couples TRBV15 to TRBJ1-2, with D perhaps TRBD1 (6 bases). V lost 3 bases, J lost 4 bases, and 6 bases lay in between. The CDR3 has 12 amino acids. Germline values: CDR1 LNHNV, CDR2 YYDKDF (reference sequence). The CDR3 protein is CATSRDSYGYTF. Written as DNA, the CDR3 is TGTGCCACCAGCAGGGACAGCTATGGCTACACCTTC.

The chain links TRBV3-1 (or the pseudogene TRBV3-2) to TRBJ2-1; D perhaps matches TRBD2 (6 bases). Between the trimmed V and J ends, which lost 4 bases and 9 bases, there was a span of 22 bases. Germline CDR1 and CDR2: LGHDT and YNNKEL (reference sequence). This CDR3 is 16 amino acids long. Written as DNA, the CDR3 is TGTGCCAGCAGCCCGGGGGTAGCCCTCCTTTTCGGTGAGCAGTTCTTC. It codes for CASSPGVALLFGEQFF.

The CDR3 reads CASSRRQGATEAFF. DNA for the CDR3: TGTGCCAGCAGCCGCAGACAGGGGGCGACTGAAGCTTTCTTT. The chain is built from TRBV6-5 and TRBJ1-1, with TRBD1 matching 10 bases. The CDR3 is made up of 14 amino acids. Germline V CDR1 and CDR2: MNHEY, SVGAGI. The V and J ends lost 6 bases and 5 bases, in that order; junction bases with no gene match: 6.

The J gene is TRBJ2-1, the V gene TRBV13; 10 bases map to TRBD2. The CDR3 covers 14 residues. Germline values: CDR1 PRHDT, CDR2 FYEKMQ (reference sequence). V was pared by 5 bases and J by 6 bases, with 4 bases of the junction left unmatched. The CDR3 coding sequence is TGTGCCAGCAGCCGGAGCGGGGGGGCCAATGAGCAGTTCTTC. It codes for CASSRSGGANEQFF.

CDR3 DNA sequence: TGTGCCAGCAGCGTCGGGGTCGGCGGGAGGAGGGCAGATACGCAGTATTTT. Protein product: CASSVGVGGRRADTQYF. V is TRBV11-3 and J is TRBJ2-3; 8 bases are shared with TRBD2. The CDR3 runs to 17 residues. Germline V gene sequence: CDR1 SGHNT, CDR2 YENEEA. Unmatched junction bases numbered 14, after V lost 5 bases and J lost 4 bases.

The chain carries TRBV5-4 and TRBJ2-3; 10 nucleotides align to TRBD2. Germline CDR1 and CDR2: SGHNT and YYREEE (reference sequence). V shed 4 bases, J shed 5 bases, and the junction held 10 bases outside the gene matches. The CDR3 length is 16 residues. DNA for the CDR3: TGTGCCAGCAGCCCTACCGGGACTAGCGTTATAGATACGCAGTATTTT. This sequence encodes CASSPTGTSVIDTQYF.

Points on this clone: Because it lacks the conserved phenylalanine or tryptophan at the end, this CDR3 is likely a read error. It is unclear where the CDR3 begins or ends on the DNA, so no DNA is shown, and the CDR3 is as TCRdb lists it. The chain uses TRBV21-1 and TRBJ2-4; the D call TRBD2 from the table was never checked on the DNA. TRBV21-1 is a recognized pseudogene. Both ends counted, the CDR3 spans 13 residues. The CDR3 here is CASSKVNSGGEGS.

The V call is TRBV15, the J call TRBJ1-1; D perhaps matches TRBD1 (5 bases). CDR1 is LNHNV and CDR2 is YYDKDF in the germline V gene (reference sequence). CDR3 size: 17 residues. V shed 0 bases and J shed 5 bases, with 19 bases lying between them. In DNA form, the CDR3 reads TGTGCCACCAGCAGAGATGGGGCGGTATGGGCTAAGACTGAAGCTTTCTTT. This gives the protein CATSRDGAVWAKTEAFF.

The chain recombines TRBV11-2 with TRBJ2-1, with D perhaps TRBD1 (5 bases). V gave up 2 bases and J gave up 6 bases, with 14 bases separating them. The CDR3 consists of 15 residues. Germline-derived CDR1 and CDR2 are SGHAT and FQNNGV. DNA of the CDR3: TGTGCCAGCAGCTTAAGCCCGTCGGACATCAATGAGCAGTTCTTC. Amino acid sequence: CASSLSPSDINEQFF.

The V and J genes are TRBV18 and TRBJ1-1; no clear D gene. The CDR3 totals 11 residues. Germline V gene lookup returns CDR1 KGHSH and CDR2 LQKENI. V gave up 7 bases and J gave up 1 base, with 4 bases separating them. The CDR3 here is CASLSNTEAFF. In DNA form, the CDR3 reads TGTGCCAGCTTATCGAACACTGAAGCTTTCTTT.

This clone came up a few times. The J gene is TRBJ1-6, the V gene TRBV6-5; 7 bases match TRBD1. From germline, CDR1 is MNHEY and CDR2 SVGAGI. After removal of 2 bases from V and 7 bases from J, the junction contained 5 bases not matched to a gene. The CDR3 runs to 15 residues. The CDR3 here is CASSYGQGENSPLHF. The CDR3 region has the DNA TGTGCCAGCAGTTACGGGCAGGGGGAAAATTCACCCCTCCACTTT.

V and J are TRBV2 and TRBJ2-1; 9 nucleotides match TRBD1. Per the germline V gene, CDR1 is SNHLY and CDR2 is FYNNEI. V shed 10 bases, J shed 2 bases, and the junction held 3 bases outside the gene matches. The CDR3 is made up of 13 amino acids. This CDR3 reads CANRDRAYNEQFF. The CDR3 region has the DNA TGTGCCAACCGGGACAGGGCCTACAATGAGCAGTTCTTC.

This chain links TRBV7-2 with TRBJ2-3; tentatively, D is TRBD2 (5 bases). The CDR3 is 15 amino acids. V was cut by 0 bases and J by 5 bases, with 12 bases left in between. Germline loops: CDR1 SGHTA, CDR2 FQGNSA. The CDR3 loop is CASSLAGSLGDTQYF. The DNA of the CDR3 is TGTGCCAGCAGCTTAGCAGGGAGCTTAGGAGATACGCAGTATTTT.

The chain recombines TRBV3-1 (or the pseudogene TRBV3-2) with TRBJ2-1; 7 positions agree with TRBD1. Per the germline V gene, CDR1 is LGHDT and CDR2 is YNNKEL (reference sequence). CDR3 size: 17 residues. The ends lost 8 bases at V and 1 base at J; junction bases unmatched: 14. CDR3 in DNA: TGTGCCAGCGGGAACAGGGGCGCCAAATTTTCCTACAATGAGCAGTTCTTC. Its translation: CASGNRGAKFSYNEQFF.